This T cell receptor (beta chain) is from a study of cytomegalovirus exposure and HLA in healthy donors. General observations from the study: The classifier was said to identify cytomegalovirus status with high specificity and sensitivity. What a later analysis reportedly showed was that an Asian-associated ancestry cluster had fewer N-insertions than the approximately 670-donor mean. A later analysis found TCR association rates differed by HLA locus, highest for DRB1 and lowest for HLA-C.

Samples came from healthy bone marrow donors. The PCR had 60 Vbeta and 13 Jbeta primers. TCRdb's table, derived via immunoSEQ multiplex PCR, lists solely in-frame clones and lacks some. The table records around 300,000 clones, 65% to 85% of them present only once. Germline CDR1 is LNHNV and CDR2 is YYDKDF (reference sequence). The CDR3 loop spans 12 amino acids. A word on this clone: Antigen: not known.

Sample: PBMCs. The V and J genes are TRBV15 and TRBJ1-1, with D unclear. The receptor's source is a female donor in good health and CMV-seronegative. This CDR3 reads CAKGGGMAEAFF. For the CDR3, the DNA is TGTGCTAAGGGCGGAGGTATGGCTGAAGCTTTCTTT. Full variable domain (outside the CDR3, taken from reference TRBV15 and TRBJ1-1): DAMVIQNPRYQVTQFGKPVTLSCSQTLNHNVMYWYQQKSSQAPKLLFHYYDKDFNNEADTPDNFQSRRPNTSFCFLDIRSPGLGDTAMYLCAKGGGMAEAFFGQGTRLTVV.